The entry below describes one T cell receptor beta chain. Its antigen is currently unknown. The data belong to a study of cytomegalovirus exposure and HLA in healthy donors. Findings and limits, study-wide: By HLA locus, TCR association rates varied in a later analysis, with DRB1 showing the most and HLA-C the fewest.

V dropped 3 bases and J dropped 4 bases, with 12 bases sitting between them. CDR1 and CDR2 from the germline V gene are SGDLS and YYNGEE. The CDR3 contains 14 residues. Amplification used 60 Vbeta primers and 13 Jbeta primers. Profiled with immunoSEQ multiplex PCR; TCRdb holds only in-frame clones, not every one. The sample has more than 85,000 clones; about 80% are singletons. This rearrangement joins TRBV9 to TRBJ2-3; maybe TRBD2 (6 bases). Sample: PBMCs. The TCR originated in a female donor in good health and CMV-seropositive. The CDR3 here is CASSAGGGPDTQYF. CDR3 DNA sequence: TGTGCCAGCAGCGCCGGCGGAGGGCCAGATACGCAGTATTTT.